The present T cell receptor (beta chain) was sequenced within a study of blood T cell repertoires in COVID-19. Overall study context: The samples span acute and convalescent COVID-19 from the United States, Italy and Spain.

Measured with immunoSEQ multiplex PCR; TCRdb has only the in-frame clones, and not every one. The sample lists 250,000 to 350,000 clones, roughly 90% seen once, with around 3% in the top ten. Sequencing was performed on peripheral blood. This clonotype originated in a woman aged 25 to 39 with active or convalescent COVID-19.

The DNA for the CDR3 is TGTGCCAGCTCACCCCCGGGAGTTGAAAAACTGTTTTTT. Translating gives CASSPPGVEKLFF. The chain couples TRBV18 to TRBJ1-4; D remains ambiguous. The V gene's germline CDR1 is KGHSH and CDR2 LQKENI. There are 13 residues in the CDR3. The V and J ends lost 3 bases and 7 bases respectively, with 9 bases between them. The variable domain in full, completed from reference TRBV18 and TRBJ1-4, reads NAGVMQNPRHLVRRRGQEARLRCSPMKGHSHVYWYRQLPEEGLKFMVYLQKENIIDESGMPKERFSAEFPKEGPSILRIQQVVRGDSAAYFCASSPPGVEKLFFGSGTQLSVL.